The 12 T cell receptor beta chains below were found in one sample sequenced in a study of regulatory T cells in long-lasting Graves disease. iRepertoire HTBI primers and Arm-PCR of CDR3 regions built TCR beta libraries. TCRdb ran MiXCR on the multiplex PCR reads and lists one entry per CDR3 protein. The sample gives some 560,000 distinct CDR3 sequences, about 15% of which show up once; around a quarter is in the top ten. The time point denotes: newly diagnosed GD, antithyroid drugs for less than 3 months. After RNA was extracted from PBMCs, the TCR library was made from it. This sample was also put to use in a study of T cells in Graves' hyperthyroidism and ophthalmopathy.

The sequencing here drew on peripheral blood mononuclear cells (PBMCs), taken at new diagnosis, from a patient treated with antithyroid drugs. These receptors originate from a woman aged 35 to 59 with Graves disease.

Points on this clonotype: This may arise from a read error, as a much more abundant clone is one base away. This chain connects TRBV13 to TRBJ2-1, with 7 bases lining up with TRBD2. Germline lookup yields CDR1 PRHDT and CDR2 FYEKMQ (reference sequence). V shed 0 bases, J shed 10 bases, and the junction held 12 bases outside the gene matches. The CDR3 loop spans 16 amino acids. Here the CDR3 DNA reads TGTGCCAGCAGCTTAGGCGGGAGGCCGAGCTCCTACGAGCAGTTCTTC. The encoded protein is CASSLGGRPSSYEQFF.

This clonotype was picked up many times. The CDR3 DNA is TGTGCCAGCAGCCCGAGGGGTGGCCAGGATACGCAGTATTTT. This encodes CASSPRGGQDTQYF. The chain recombines TRBV11-3 with TRBJ2-3; D tentatively fits TRBD1 or TRBD2 (5 bases each). V lost 5 bases and J lost 6, with 15 bases in between. The germline gives CDR1 SGHNT, CDR2 YENEEA. The CDR3 runs 14 residues.

This clonotype was recorded many times. The chain links TRBV7-9 to TRBJ2-3, with 7 bases identical to TRBD1. V dropped 2 bases and J dropped 4; count of bases not matched to a gene: 0. Germline assignment: CDR1 SEHNR and CDR2 FQNEAQ (reference sequence). The CDR3 sequence is 13 residues long. CDR3 coding DNA: TGTGCCAGCAGCTTACAGGGGGCAGATACGCAGTATTTT. This sequence encodes CASSLQGADTQYF.

This clonotype was seen a handful of times. The J gene is TRBJ2-2, the V gene TRBV9; 7 nucleotides agree with TRBD2. Germline CDR1 and CDR2: SGDLS and YYNGEE. The J segment lost 6 bases and the V segment lost 0 bases, leaving 17 bases of the junction unmatched. This CDR3 is built from 19 residues. The CDR3 DNA sequence: TGTGCCAGCAGCGTAGCTGAGGGAGCGGGGAGCCTAGGGGCCGGGGAGCTGTTTTTT. It specifies CASSVAEGAGSLGAGELFF.

The chain couples TRBV19 to TRBJ2-1; D call uncertain. In germline, CDR1 is LNHDA, CDR2 SQIVND (reference sequence). The CDR3 is made up of 13 amino acids. The V and J ends lost 6 bases and 4 bases respectively, with 10 bases between them. CDR3: CASRLTQYNEQFF. The CDR3 coding sequence is TGTGCCAGTAGGCTGACCCAATACAATGAGCAGTTCTTC.

This CDR3 is CASSVAPNALAGISYEQYF. The CDR3 DNA reads TGTGCCAGCAGCGTAGCCCCCAATGCTCTAGCGGGGATATCCTACGAGCAGTACTTC. The chain has TRBV9 and TRBJ2-7; 9 nucleotides match TRBD2. The CDR3 spans 19 residues. After removal of 0 bases from V and 1 base from J, the junction contained 14 bases not matched to a gene. Germline V gene data show CDR1 as SGDLS and CDR2 as YYNGEE.

This clonotype was counted at least ten times. The chain is built from TRBV12-3 or TRBV12-4 and TRBJ2-7; D is unclear. The CDR3 is 14 residues long. Trimming removed 6 bases at V and 2 bases at J, with 14 bases between. CDR3 bases: TGTGCCAGCAGCCTCGCGGCGCTTACCTACGAGCAGTACTTC. It encodes CASSLAALTYEQYF.

This clonotype came up a few times. The chain has TRBV4-1 and TRBJ1-2, with D maybe TRBD1 (5 bases). CDR1 and CDR2 (germline): MGHRA, YSYEKL. CDR3 length: 15 amino acids. V dropped 2 bases and J dropped 3 bases, with 13 bases sitting between them. CDR3 protein: CASSQRSGDYYGYTF. The CDR3 region has the DNA TGCGCCAGCAGCCAACGGTCGGGGGACTACTATGGCTACACCTTC.

Note on this clonotype: A read error may explain this, as a much larger clone is one base away. This sequence joins TRBV12-3 or TRBV12-4 and TRBJ2-3; D gene uncertain. This CDR3 region has 15 residues. V shed 3 bases and J shed 1 base, with 11 bases lying between them. In DNA form, the CDR3 reads TGTGCCAGCAGTTTCGCAATGGCGGGCACAGATACGCAGTATTTT. Translated: CASSFAMAGTDTQYF.

This clonotype has more than one count but fewer than ten. The chain carries TRBV2 and TRBJ1-5; no definite D call. This CDR3 comprises 13 residues. Germline V gives CDR1 SNHLY, CDR2 FYNNEI. Trimming pared 3 bases from V and 7 bases from J, leaving 10 bases between. CDR3 in amino acids: CASSERSGQPQHF. Written as DNA, the CDR3 is TGTGCCAGCAGTGAGAGGTCGGGGCAGCCCCAGCATTTT.

The table lists this clonotype with a few counts. The J gene is TRBJ2-7, the V gene TRBV20-1, with 8 bases identical to TRBD1. With V trimmed by 2 bases and J by 0 bases, 6 bases remained unmatched. CDR3 length: 15 residues. Germline V CDR1 and CDR2: DFQATT, SNEGSKA (reference sequence). The CDR3 DNA sequence: TGCAGTGCTAGACCGACAGGGGACAGCTCCTACGAGCAGTACTTC. Translation gives CSARPTGDSSYEQYF.

As to this clonotype: A read error is possible here, since a much larger clone lies one base away. The chain links TRBV5-1 to TRBJ2-1; D may be TRBD1 (6 bases). This CDR3 has 12 residues. Germline V gene data show CDR1 as SGHRS and CDR2 as YFSETQ. Trimming took off 4 bases at V and 10 bases at J, with 12 bases between the two ends. CDR3 in amino acids: CASSPQGWEQFF. The CDR3 bases are TGCGCCAGCAGCCCCCAGGGGTGGGAGCAGTTCTTC. The whole variable domain, filled in from reference TRBV5-1 and TRBJ2-1, reads KAGVTQTPRYLIKTRGQQVTLSCSPISGHRSVSWYQQTPGQGLQFLFEYFSETQRNKGNFPGRFSGRQFSNSRSEMNVSTLELGDSALYLCASSPQGWEQFFGPGTRLTVL.